These 20 T cell receptor beta chains were all obtained from the same sample, sequenced in a study of radiation and T cells in renal cell carcinoma. The assay was immunoSEQ multiplex PCR, and TCRdb's table has in-frame clones only and misses some. The sample records some 110,000 clones, about four fifths being singletons. Regarding time point: baseline pretreatment blood. The treatment: 15 Gy SBRT to primary tumor, nephrectomy 4 weeks later. The input for sequencing was blood, taken from a patient whose treatment included radiotherapy and nephrectomy. Receptor source: a woman aged 55-70 years with renal cell carcinoma.

The chain employs TRBV4-2 and TRBJ1-2, with D maybe TRBD1 (5 bases). The germline V gene encodes CDR1 LGHNA and CDR2 YNFKEQ. Between the trimmed V and J ends, which lost 3 bases and 8 bases, there was a span of 16 bases. CDR3 size: 14 residues. The CDR3 region is CASSHPTEGTGYTF. CDR3 in DNA: TGTGCCAGCAGCCACCCTACGGAGGGGACGGGCTACACCTTC.

The chain recombines TRBV29-1 with TRBJ2-2; D is uncertain. V lost 3 bases to trimming and J lost 5 bases, with 13 bases between them. CDR1 and CDR2 (germline): SQVTM, ANQGSEA. The CDR3 is 14 amino acids. CDR3 coding DNA: TGCAGCGTTGAGGTAGCAAGTCAAACCGGGGAGCTGTTTTTT. Encoded protein: CSVEVASQTGELFF.

The genes are TRBV5-1 and TRBJ2-2; 12 bases are shared with TRBD1. Per germline, CDR1 SGHRS and CDR2 YFSETQ. The CDR3 length is 18 residues. V gave up 3 bases and J gave up 7 bases; unmatched junction bases: 13. As DNA, the CDR3 is TGCGCCAGCAGCTGGGGCCACGGGACAGGGGGCTCGGGCGGGGAGCTGTTTTTT. Its translation: CASSWGHGTGGSGGELFF.

The chain is built from TRBV19 and TRBJ1-2, with TRBD1 matching 8 bases. Trimming cost V 6 bases and J 4 bases; bases outside gene matches: 13. CDR1 is LNHDA, CDR2 SQIVND, per germline (reference sequence). This CDR3 is built from 16 residues. This CDR3 is CASRLVGQGSGYGYTF. CDR3 coding DNA: TGTGCCAGTAGGCTGGTTGGACAGGGCTCGGGCTATGGCTACACCTTC.

The chain has TRBV27 and TRBJ2-7; possible D gene TRBD1, 6 bases. The CDR3 covers 16 residues. Between the trimmed V and J ends, which lost 2 bases and 0 bases, there was a span of 14 bases. The germline V gene has CDR1 MNHEY and CDR2 SMNVEV (reference sequence). CDR3 loop: CASSLMGATSSYEQYF. Written as DNA, the CDR3 is TGTGCCAGCAGTTTAATGGGGGCCACCAGCTCCTACGAGCAGTACTTC.

The chain recombines TRBV4-1 with TRBJ2-1, with 12 bases matching TRBD2. The V segment lost 2 bases and the J segment 2 bases; nucleotides outside the gene matches: 1. The germline gives CDR1 MGHRA, CDR2 YSYEKL. The CDR3 loop spans 16 amino acids. The CDR3 nucleotides are TGCGCCAGCAGCCAAACTAGCGGGAGGACCTACAATGAGCAGTTCTTC. Amino acids: CASSQTSGRTYNEQFF.

CDR3 bases: TGCGCCAGCAGCCAAGATTGGGACAGGGGCAAAAACATTCAGTACTTC. Translated, it gives CASSQDWDRGKNIQYF. The genes are TRBV4-3 and TRBJ2-4; 10 bases fit TRBD1. Germline CDR1 reads LGHNA; CDR2 reads YSLEER. The CDR3 extends over 16 amino acids. V lost 0 bases, J lost 3 bases, and 2 bases stayed unmatched.

The J gene is TRBJ1-2, the V gene TRBV27; D might be TRBD1 (5 bases). Germline V gives CDR1 MNHEY, CDR2 SMNVEV (reference sequence). With 2 bases removed from V and 4 bases from J, the gap between germline ends came to 17 bases. The CDR3 extends over 16 amino acids. The CDR3 sequence: CASSLRGTDPFYGYTF. In DNA, the CDR3 is TGTGCCAGCAGTTTAAGGGGAACAGACCCATTCTATGGCTACACCTTC.

This clone was seen once. The V and J genes are TRBV6-1 and TRBJ1-2; D might be TRBD1 (5 bases). The CDR3 extends over 13 amino acids. With 2 bases removed from V and 4 bases from J, the gap between germline ends came to 8 bases. Looked up from germline, CDR1 is MNHNS and CDR2 is SASEGT. The CDR3 sequence is CASSETRAYGYTF. DNA of the CDR3: TGTGCCAGCAGTGAAACCAGGGCCTATGGCTACACCTTC.

The chain combines TRBV27 with TRBJ2-3; D call uncertain. Looked up from germline, CDR1 is MNHEY and CDR2 is SMNVEV (reference sequence). This CDR3 region has 14 residues. Trimming removed 5 bases at V and 10 bases at J, with 19 bases between. In nucleotides, the CDR3 is TGTGCCAGCAGTCCTCCATATCCGCCGTCGTCGCAGTATTTT. As protein: CASSPPYPPSSQYF.

V and J are TRBV2 and TRBJ2-7, with D maybe TRBD1 (5 bases). The CDR3 consists of 14 residues. CDR1 is SNHLY and CDR2 is FYNNEI in the germline V gene. Trimming stripped 6 bases from V and 2 bases from J, with 14 bases between. The chain's CDR3 is CASSGTTAPYEQYF. For the CDR3, the DNA is TGTGCCAGCAGCGGAACGACAGCGCCCTACGAGCAGTACTTC. The complete variable domain, with remaining parts taken from reference TRBV2 and TRBJ2-7, reads EPEVTQTPSHQVTQMGQEVILRCVPISNHLYFYWYRQILGQKVEFLVSFYNNEISEKSEIFDDQFSVERPDGSNFTLKIRSTKLEDSAMYFCASSGTTAPYEQYFGPGTRLTVT.

The gene calls are TRBV21-1 and TRBJ2-2; TRBD2 is the table's D call, not checked against the DNA. TRBV21-1 has pseudogene status. CDR3 size: 15 residues. CDR3 sequence reads: CASSKGGSNTGELFF. Written as DNA, the CDR3 is TGTGCCAGCAGCAAAGGAGGGTCGAACACCGGGGAGCTGTTTTTT.

The CDR3 DNA follows: TGTGCCAGCAGCAGACCCGACAGGGGTACTGAAGCTTTCTTT. Its protein is CASSRPDRGTEAFF. This sequence joins TRBV5-4 and TRBJ1-1; TRBD1 matches at 8 bases. In germline, CDR1 is SGHNT, CDR2 YYREEE (reference sequence). Trimming removed 4 bases from V and 5 bases from J; junction bases left unmatched: 7. This CDR3 has 14 residues.

This sequence joins TRBV7-2 and TRBJ1-1; possibly TRBD1 for D (6 bases). Trimming stripped 1 base from V and 8 bases from J, with 17 bases between. Germline V lookup: CDR1 SGHTA, CDR2 FQGNSA. CDR3 length equals 15 residues. The CDR3 sequence: CASSLGGGGAREAFF. The CDR3 DNA follows: TGTGCCAGCAGCTTAGGGGGCGGGGGCGCGAGGGAAGCTTTCTTT.

The V gene is TRBV5-1, the J gene TRBJ1-2; D is ambiguous. The CDR3 runs 14 residues. V lost 4 bases to trimming and J lost 4 bases, with 14 bases between them. Looked up from germline, CDR1 is SGHRS and CDR2 is YFSETQ. This CDR3 is CASSQLLDGYGYTF. CDR3 nucleotide sequence: TGCGCCAGCAGCCAGTTACTGGACGGCTATGGCTACACCTTC.

The J gene is TRBJ2-1, the V gene TRBV27, with D perhaps TRBD1 (5 bases). Trimming stripped 1 base from V and 4 bases from J, with 17 bases between. The germline CDR1 and CDR2 sequences are MNHEY and SMNVEV (reference sequence). The CDR3 is made up of 17 amino acids. CDR3 nucleotide sequence: TGTGCCAGCAGTTTATTCAGGGCCCCCACCCCATACAATGAGCAGTTCTTC. Its protein product is CASSLFRAPTPYNEQFF.

This chain uses TRBV11-2 with TRBJ2-2, with D hard to call. Deletions cut 0 bases from V and 2 bases from J, with 4 bases between. The CDR3 has 14 residues. Per germline, CDR1 SGHAT and CDR2 FQNNGV. CDR3 DNA sequence: TGTGCCAGCAGCTTAGATCACAACACCGGGGAGCTGTTTTTT. As protein: CASSLDHNTGELFF.

J is TRBJ1-1 and V is TRBV2; 7 bases are a match to TRBD1. Germline CDR1 SNHLY, CDR2 FYNNEI. Losses at the gene ends were 6 bases for V and 6 bases for J; bases not matched to a gene: 13. The CDR3 is 15 residues long. CDR3 sequence (DNA): TGTGCCAGCAGCGGGACAGTCGGTTTGGGGGCTGAAGCTTTCTTT. This gives the protein CASSGTVGLGAEAFF.

The rearrangement uses TRBV5-8 and TRBJ1-6, with 8 bases that match TRBD1. This CDR3 contains 17 residues. The ends lost 10 bases at V and 0 bases at J; junction bases unmatched: 12. Germline V gives CDR1 SGHTS, CDR2 YDEGEE. As DNA, the CDR3 is TGTGCCCCCCCGGGACAGGAGTCGATCTCCTATAATTCACCCCTCCACTTT. Amino acids: CAPPGQESISYNSPLHF.

This chain connects TRBV6-4 to TRBJ1-5, with 9 bases that match TRBD1. Losses at the gene ends were 3 bases for V and 7 bases for J; bases not matched to a gene: 4. The germline V gene encodes CDR1 MRHNA and CDR2 SNTAGT. The CDR3 sequence is 14 residues long. In nucleotides, the CDR3 is TGTGCCAGCAGTGAAGGGACAGGGCGGCAGCCCCAGCATTTT. Residues: CASSEGTGRQPQHF.